The present T cell receptor beta chain was sequenced within a study of blood T cell repertoires in COVID-19. V lost 3 bases, J lost 2 bases, and 10 bases lay in between. The CDR3 has 14 residues. Germline V gives CDR1 SGDLS, CDR2 YYNGEE. The table came from immunoSEQ multiplex PCR; TCRdb's copy has only in-frame clones and leaves some out. The table includes fewer than 450,000 clones, more than 75% detected once. This clone was recorded only once. Sequencing was performed on PBMCs or T cells enriched from blood (not recorded which). The origin of this receptor is a woman between 18 and 29 years old who had recovered from COVID-19. The chain couples TRBV9 to TRBJ2-3, with TRBD1 as a possible D gene (6 bases). In DNA form, the CDR3 reads TGTGCCAGCAGCGCCCGGGACAACACAGATACGCAGTATTTT. It translates to CASSARDNTDTQYF. Full variable domain (missing parts from reference TRBV9 and TRBJ2-3): DSGVTQTPKHLITATGQRVTLRCSPRSGDLSVYWYQQSLDQGLQFLIQYYNGEERAKGNILERFSAQQFPDLHSELNLSSLELGDSALYFCASSARDNTDTQYFGPGTRLTVL.